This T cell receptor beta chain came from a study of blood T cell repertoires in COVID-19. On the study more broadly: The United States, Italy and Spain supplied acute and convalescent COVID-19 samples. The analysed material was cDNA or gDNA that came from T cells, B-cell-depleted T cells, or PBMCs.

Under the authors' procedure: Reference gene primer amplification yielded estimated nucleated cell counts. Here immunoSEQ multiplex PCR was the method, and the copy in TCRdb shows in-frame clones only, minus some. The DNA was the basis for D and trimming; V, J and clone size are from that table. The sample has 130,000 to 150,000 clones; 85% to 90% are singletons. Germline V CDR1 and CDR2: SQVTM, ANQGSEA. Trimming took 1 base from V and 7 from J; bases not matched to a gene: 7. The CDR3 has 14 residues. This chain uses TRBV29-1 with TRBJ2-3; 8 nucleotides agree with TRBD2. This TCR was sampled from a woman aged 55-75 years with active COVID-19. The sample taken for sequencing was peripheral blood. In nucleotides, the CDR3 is TGCAGCGTTGAAGGCGGGAGGTCTCCCAATACGCAGTATTTT. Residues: CSVEGGRSPNTQYF.